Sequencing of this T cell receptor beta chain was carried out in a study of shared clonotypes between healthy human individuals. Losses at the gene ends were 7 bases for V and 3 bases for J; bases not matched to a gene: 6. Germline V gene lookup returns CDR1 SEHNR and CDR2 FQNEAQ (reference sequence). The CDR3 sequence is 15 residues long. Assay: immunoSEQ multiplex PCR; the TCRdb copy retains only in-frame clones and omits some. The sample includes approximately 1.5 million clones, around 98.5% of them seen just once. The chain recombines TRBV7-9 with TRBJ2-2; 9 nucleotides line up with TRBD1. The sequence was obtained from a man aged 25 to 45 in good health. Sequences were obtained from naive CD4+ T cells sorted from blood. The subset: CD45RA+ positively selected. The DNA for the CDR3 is TGTGCCAGCATCAAAGGACAGGGGTACACCGGGGAGCTGTTTTTT. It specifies CASIKGQGYTGELFF.